One and the same sample provided the 28 T cell receptor beta chains below, sequenced in a study of CXCR3-negative and CXCR3-positive naive CD8 T cells. The TRB libraries of cDNA were built by UMI-labeled 5' RACE. TCRdb re-called the 5' RACE reads; one entry per CDR3 protein, DNA not given. In all, the sample yields fewer than 95,000 distinct CDR3 sequences. The sequencing sample was made of naive CXCR3- CD8+ T cells from blood. Regarding subset: CD45RO-CCR7+CD27+CD95- naive CD8+ T cells lacking CXCR3 (TNR3-). The receptor set was obtained from a human donor in good health. Some clones in this sample may be carry-over from other donors' samples.

This rearrangement joins TRBV7-3 to TRBJ2-3; TCRdb gives TRBD2 as the D gene, but with no DNA this cannot be confirmed. Germline CDR1 SGHTA, CDR2 FQGTGA. The CDR3 consists of 13 residues. The chain's CDR3 is CASSSGPTDTQYF.

The gene calls are TRBV2 and TRBJ2-3; without DNA, the TCRdb call of TRBD1 cannot be checked. Germline values: CDR1 SNHLY, CDR2 FYNNEI. This CDR3 is built from 14 residues. Here the CDR3 reads CASSERTITDTQYF.

The J gene is TRBJ2-3, the V gene TRBV5-5; TCRdb's assignment of TRBD2 cannot be checked, as there is no DNA. In germline, CDR1 is SGHKS, CDR2 YYEKEE (reference sequence). This CDR3 spans 18 amino acids. The CDR3 spells CASSLVFPSGSLTDTQYF.

V is TRBV7-8 and J is TRBJ2-3; absent DNA, TCRdb's TRBD2 call cannot be checked. Looked up from germline, CDR1 is SGHVS and CDR2 is FQNEAQ. The CDR3 runs 17 residues. This CDR3 is CASSASIAGGFTDTQYF.

This chain connects TRBV7-9 to TRBJ2-1; TCRdb names TRBD1, which stays unverified in the absence of DNA. Germline CDR1 SEHNR, CDR2 FQNEAQ (reference sequence). The CDR3 contains 15 residues. Here the CDR3 reads CASSRTGTLYNEQFF.

J is TRBJ2-5 and V is TRBV2; TCRdb reports TRBD1, a call that lacks DNA to check it against. CDR3 length equals 16 residues. CDR1 is SNHLY, CDR2 FYNNEI, per germline. CDR3 sequence reads: CASSEAETGRQETQYF.

The chain couples TRBV6-1 to TRBJ2-4; TCRdb's D call, TRBD1, is unchecked because there is no DNA. The CDR3 consists of 18 residues. Germline V gene lookup returns CDR1 MNHNS and CDR2 SASEGT. The CDR3 is CASSEVETGTYGENIQYF.

The CDR3 here is CSVGLAAGAGANVLTF. V gene TRBV29-1 combines with J gene TRBJ2-6; no DNA is available, so the TRBD2 call from TCRdb remains unchecked. CDR1 and CDR2 (germline): SQVTM, ANQGSEA. This CDR3 is 16 amino acids long.

The V gene is TRBV29-1, the J gene TRBJ2-7; the D gene TCRdb calls, TRBD1, cannot be checked with no DNA. This CDR3 contains 15 residues. Germline lookup yields CDR1 SQVTM and CDR2 ANQGSEA. CDR3 amino acids: CSVPVRGGHSYEQYF.

The chain combines TRBV27 with TRBJ2-4. This CDR3 spans 20 amino acids. Per germline, CDR1 MNHEY and CDR2 SMNVEV (reference sequence). CDR3 loop: CASIKVVVGTTFLAKNIQYF.

The chain employs TRBV30 and TRBJ1-1; the TCRdb call, TRBD1, lacks DNA for checking. The CDR3 runs 11 residues. Germline V gene sequence: CDR1 GTSNPN, CDR2 SVGIG (reference sequence). The CDR3 loop reads CAWSQGTEAFF.

The chain joins TRBV4-2 to TRBJ1-1; TCRdb's assignment of TRBD1 cannot be checked, as there is no DNA. Germline V CDR1 and CDR2: LGHNA, YNFKEQ. This CDR3 is 17 amino acids long. The chain's CDR3 is CASSQGGQEFMNTEAFF.

J is TRBJ1-1 and V is TRBV7-9; TCRdb returns TRBD1, unconfirmable since there is no DNA. Germline V lookup: CDR1 SEHNR, CDR2 FQNEAQ (reference sequence). The CDR3 loop spans 13 amino acids. CDR3 region: CASSLGRGDEAFF.

V is TRBV3-1 and J is TRBJ1-2; TCRdb gives TRBD1 as the D gene, but with no DNA this cannot be confirmed. In germline, CDR1 is LGHDT, CDR2 YNNKEL (reference sequence). CDR3 size: 15 residues. CDR3 protein: CASSPTGLGGYGYTF. The full variable domain, rest sourced from reference TRBV3-1 and TRBJ1-2, is DTAVSQTPKYLVTQMGNDKSIKCEQNLGHDTMYWYKQDSKKFLKIMFSYNNKELIINETVPNRFSPKSPDKAHLNLHINSLELGDSAVYFCASSPTGLGGYGYTFGSGTRLTVV.

This chain connects TRBV5-1 to TRBJ1-5; TCRdb gives TRBD1 as the D gene, but with no DNA this cannot be confirmed. This CDR3 is built from 14 residues. The germline CDR1 and CDR2 sequences are SGHRS and YFSETQ. The CDR3 sequence is CASSLATGSQPQHF.

The chain couples TRBV20-1 to TRBJ1-1. Germline V gene sequence: CDR1 DFQATT, CDR2 SNEGSKA (reference sequence). The CDR3 totals 13 residues. CDR3 sequence reads: CSARDRLNTEAFF.

The V call is TRBV4-2, the J call TRBJ1-1. The CDR3 length is 14 residues. CDR1 LGHNA and CDR2 YNFKEQ come from the germline V gene. The CDR3 spells CASSQEGSNTEAFF.

The V and J genes are TRBV20-1 and TRBJ2-1; TCRdb's D gene call, TRBD1, goes unchecked for lack of DNA. The germline V gene has CDR1 DFQATT and CDR2 SNEGSKA (reference sequence). CDR3 length: 14 residues. The CDR3 sequence: CSARAAGEIDEQFF.

V and J are TRBV11-2 and TRBJ2-7; TCRdb designates TRBD2, a call that cannot be tested without DNA. Germline CDR1 SGHAT, CDR2 FQNNGV. The CDR3 is 14 residues long. The CDR3 spells CASSLEAGGGEQYF.

The chain couples TRBV19 to TRBJ2-1; without DNA, the TCRdb call of TRBD1 cannot be checked. Germline V gene sequence: CDR1 LNHDA, CDR2 SQIVND (reference sequence). The CDR3 sequence is 14 residues long. The CDR3 loop is CASSIGGGLNEQFF.

The rearrangement links TRBV6-6 to TRBJ2-7. Germline V gives CDR1 MNHNY, CDR2 SVGAGI (reference sequence). The CDR3 spans 14 residues. This CDR3 reads CASIVGQGPYEQYF.

The rearrangement links TRBV5-4 to TRBJ2-7; the TRBD1 assignment by TCRdb is unverifiable without DNA. Germline loops: CDR1 SGHNT, CDR2 YYREEE (reference sequence). The CDR3 covers 14 residues. CDR3 sequence reads: CASSFSTGTYEQYF. The whole variable domain, remainder taken from reference TRBV5-4 and TRBJ2-7, is ETGVTQSPTHLIKTRGQQVTLRCSSQSGHNTVSWYQQALGQGPQFIFQYYREEENGRGNFPPRFSGLQFPNYSSELNVNALELDDSALYLCASSFSTGTYEQYFGPGTRLTVT.

The rearrangement uses TRBV29-1 and TRBJ2-4; TCRdb designates TRBD1, a call that cannot be tested without DNA. Looked up from germline, CDR1 is SQVTM and CDR2 is ANQGSEA. This CDR3 is 13 amino acids long. The CDR3 here is CSVAGPNENIQYF.

The gene calls are TRBV29-1 and TRBJ2-5; TCRdb's D gene call, TRBD2, goes unchecked for lack of DNA. CDR3 length equals 17 residues. Germline V gene sequence: CDR1 SQVTM, CDR2 ANQGSEA. The CDR3 region is CSVEGKVGLAAQETQYF.

The rearrangement uses TRBV13 and TRBJ2-7; the D call of TRBD1 rests on TCRdb alone, since no DNA is present to check it. CDR1 and CDR2 from the germline V gene are PRHDT and FYEKMQ (reference sequence). The CDR3 runs to 15 residues. CDR3 residues: CASSSAGQGSLEQYF.

This chain connects TRBV9 to TRBJ1-3; TCRdb's assignment of TRBD1 cannot be checked, as there is no DNA. The CDR3 loop spans 17 amino acids. Germline V gene sequence: CDR1 SGDLS, CDR2 YYNGEE. Here the CDR3 reads CASSVSTTGGPGNTIYF.

V and J are TRBV12-3 or TRBV12-4 and TRBJ1-5; TCRdb's D gene call, TRBD1, goes unchecked for lack of DNA. CDR3 length: 14 residues. CDR3 loop: CASSLAGVGQPQHF.

The chain couples TRBV11-2 to TRBJ2-7; with no DNA, the TCRdb D assignment of TRBD1 cannot be verified. The germline gives CDR1 SGHAT, CDR2 FQNNGV. There are 14 residues in the CDR3. Here the CDR3 reads CASSLVDTTHEQYF.